The T cell receptor (delta chain) under discussion was sequenced for a study of gamma-delta chains in newborns, infants, children. Turning to the study itself: Innate gammadelta T cells reportedly expand polyclonally right after birth, driven by microbial exposure, per the title.

About this clone: Just one base apart from a much larger clone, this may be a read error.

TCRdb re-analyzed the reads via CATT. The profile covers 3,500 to 4,500 delta-chain clones, with roughly 4.5% appearing a single time and about 5.6% taken by the ten largest. Trimming shortened V by 0 bases and J by 2 bases, and 30 bases separated the two germline ends. This CDR3 spans 22 amino acids. Germline V gene sequence: CDR1 GEAIGNYY, CDR2 EKD. This receptor was identified in a child who was a newborn, infant or young child, either healthy, febrile or measles-vaccinated (not recorded which). The chain has TRDV2 and TRDJ2; D perhaps matches TRDD3 (7 bases). The source material was blood. The CDR3 region is CACDTVAFQRVGEGGLTAQLFF. CDR3 nucleotides: TGTGCCTGTGACACCGTGGCCTTCCAAAGGGTGGGGGAAGGGGGATTGACAGCACAACTCTTCTTT.